This TCR beta chain was sequenced during a study of control samples from healthy donors and cancer patients. Sequenced by immunoSEQ multiplex PCR; TCRdb stores in-frame clones only, minus some. The table records under 150,000 clones, 88% of them present only once. The V end was cut by 0 bases, the J end by 8 bases, with 16 bases between. The CDR3 runs to 15 residues. Germline CDR1 reads ENHRY; CDR2 reads SYGVKD. The source material was blood. The rearrangement links TRBV10-3 to TRBJ1-2, with D maybe TRBD1 (6 bases). This TCR came from a woman in her twenties or thirties in good health. The CDR3 DNA is TGTGCCATCAGTGAGTCGGCCCAGGGGACTAGCGGCTACACCTTC. Its protein is CAISESAQGTSGYTF.